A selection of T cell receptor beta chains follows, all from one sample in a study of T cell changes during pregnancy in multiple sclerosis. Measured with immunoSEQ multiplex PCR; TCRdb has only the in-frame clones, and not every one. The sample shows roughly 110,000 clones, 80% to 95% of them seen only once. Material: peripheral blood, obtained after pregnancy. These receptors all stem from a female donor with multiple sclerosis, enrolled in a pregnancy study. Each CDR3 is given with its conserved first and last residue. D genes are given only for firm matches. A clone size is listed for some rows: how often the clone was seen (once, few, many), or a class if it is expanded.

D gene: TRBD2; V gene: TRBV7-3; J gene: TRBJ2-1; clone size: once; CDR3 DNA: TGTGCCAGCAGCATCAGAGCGGGGAAAAATGAGCAGTTCTTC; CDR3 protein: CASSIRAGKNEQFF
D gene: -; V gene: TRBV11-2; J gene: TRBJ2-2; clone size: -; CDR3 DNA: TGTGCCAGCAGCTTAGATCCGGCCGGGGAGCTGTTTTTT; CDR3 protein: CASSLDPAGELFF
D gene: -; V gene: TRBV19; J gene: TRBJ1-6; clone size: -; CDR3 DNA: TGTGCCAGTAGTATCTCGGTGGATAATTCACCCCTCCACTTT; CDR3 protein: CASSISVDNSPLHF
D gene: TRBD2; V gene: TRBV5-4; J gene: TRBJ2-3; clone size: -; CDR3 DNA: TGTGCCAGCAGCCCAGAGGCGGGAGAGGCTACGCAGTATTTT; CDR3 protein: CASSPEAGEATQYF
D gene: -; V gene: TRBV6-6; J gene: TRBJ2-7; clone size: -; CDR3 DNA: TGTGCCAGCCGAATTAGGGGGGGCGGGTACGAGCAGTACTTC; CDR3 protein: CASRIRGGGYEQYF
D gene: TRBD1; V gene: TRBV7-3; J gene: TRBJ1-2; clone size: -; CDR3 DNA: TGTGCCAGCAGCTTAAGACCCGCCGGACAGGCTGAATACTATGGCTACACCTTC; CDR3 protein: CASSLRPAGQAEYYGYTF
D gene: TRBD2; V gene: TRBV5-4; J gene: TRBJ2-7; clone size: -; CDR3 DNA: TGTGCCAGCAGCTCGATAGCGGGACGCGAGCAGTACTTC; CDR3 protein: CASSSIAGREQYF
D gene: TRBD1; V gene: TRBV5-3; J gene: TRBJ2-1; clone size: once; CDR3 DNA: TGTGCCAGAAGCTATCCGGTGACAGGGGTACTCGGGGATGAGCAGTTCTTC; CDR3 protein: CARSYPVTGVLGDEQFF
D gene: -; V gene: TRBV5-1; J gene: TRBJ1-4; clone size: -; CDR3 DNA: TGCGCCAGCAGCTTGGACGCGGGTTCCTCTAATGAAAAACTGTTTTTT; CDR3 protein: CASSLDAGSSNEKLFF
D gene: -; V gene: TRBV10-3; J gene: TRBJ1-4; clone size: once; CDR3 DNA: TGTGCCATCAGTGAAGGAGCGGGGAATGAAAAACTGTTTTTT; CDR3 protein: CAISEGAGNEKLFF
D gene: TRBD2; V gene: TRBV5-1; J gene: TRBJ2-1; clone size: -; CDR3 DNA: TGCGCCAGCAGGTCGACTAGCGGAAGCGATGAGCAGTTCTTC; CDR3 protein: CASRSTSGSDEQFF
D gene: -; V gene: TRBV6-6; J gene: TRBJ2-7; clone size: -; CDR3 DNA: TGTGCCAGCAGTTACGGGACAACTGTCTACGAGCAGTACTTC; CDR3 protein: CASSYGTTVYEQYF
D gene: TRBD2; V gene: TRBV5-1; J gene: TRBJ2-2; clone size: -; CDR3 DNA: TGCGCCAGCAGCGCGCTTAGCGGGAGTGGAACCGGGGAGCTGTTTTTT; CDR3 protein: CASSALSGSGTGELFF
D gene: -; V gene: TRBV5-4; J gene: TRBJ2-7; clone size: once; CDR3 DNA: TGTGCCAGCAGCTTGGCTCACAGTACCTACGAGCAGTACTTC; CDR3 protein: CASSLAHSTYEQYF
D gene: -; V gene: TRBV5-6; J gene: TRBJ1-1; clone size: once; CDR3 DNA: TGTGCCAGCAGCCGACTAAGTGAAGCTTTCTTT; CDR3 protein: CASSRLSEAFF
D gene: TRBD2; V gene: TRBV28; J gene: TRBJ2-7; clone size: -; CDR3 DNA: TGTGCCAGCAGTGACCGGGGGGGGACTAGCGCCGAGCAGTACTTC; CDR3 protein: CASSDRGGTSAEQYF
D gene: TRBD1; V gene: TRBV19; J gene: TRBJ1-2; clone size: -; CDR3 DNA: TGTGCCAGTAGTATACAGGGGGGCTATGGCTACACCTTC; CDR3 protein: CASSIQGGYGYTF
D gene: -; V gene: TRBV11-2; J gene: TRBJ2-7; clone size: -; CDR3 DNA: TGTGCCAGCAGCTTAGATGGTTCAGGCTTCTCCTACGAGCAGTACTTC; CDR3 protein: CASSLDGSGFSYEQYF
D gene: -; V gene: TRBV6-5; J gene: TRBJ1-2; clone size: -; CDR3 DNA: TGTGCCAGCAGGGCAGGCAATGGCTACACCTTC; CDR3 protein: CASRAGNGYTF
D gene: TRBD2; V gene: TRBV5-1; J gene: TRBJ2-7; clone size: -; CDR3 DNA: TGCGCCAGCAGCTTATTAGCGGGGTCCTACGAGCAGTACTTC; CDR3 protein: CASSLLAGSYEQYF
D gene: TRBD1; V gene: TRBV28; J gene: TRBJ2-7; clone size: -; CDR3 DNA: TGTGCCAGCAGGAATACCGGGACAGACTCCTACGAGCAGTACTTC; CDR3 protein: CASRNTGTDSYEQYF
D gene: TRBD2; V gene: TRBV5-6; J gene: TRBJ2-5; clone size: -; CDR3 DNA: TGTGCCAGCAGGAAGGAAATAGCGGGGAAGGGACCCCAAGAGACCCAGTACTTC; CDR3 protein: CASRKEIAGKGPQETQYF
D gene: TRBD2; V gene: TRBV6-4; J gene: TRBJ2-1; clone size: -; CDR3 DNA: TGTGCCAGCAGTGACTCGCTAGCGGCTAAGCAGTTCTTC; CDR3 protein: CASSDSLAAKQFF
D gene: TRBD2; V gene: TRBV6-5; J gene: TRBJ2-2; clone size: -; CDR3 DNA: TGTGCCAGCGCAAGGGCGGGGGGATACACCGGGGAGCTGTTTTTT; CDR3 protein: CASARAGGYTGELFF
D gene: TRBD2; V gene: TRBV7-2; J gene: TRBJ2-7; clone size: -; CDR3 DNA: TGTGCCAGCAGCTTAACGGGGGGGACATCCTACGAGCAGTACTTC; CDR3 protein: CASSLTGGTSYEQYF
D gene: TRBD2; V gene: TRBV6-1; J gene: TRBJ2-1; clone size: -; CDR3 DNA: TGTGCCAGCAGTGGAGCTAGCGGAGGCTCCTACAATGAGCAGTTCTTC; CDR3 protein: CASSGASGGSYNEQFF
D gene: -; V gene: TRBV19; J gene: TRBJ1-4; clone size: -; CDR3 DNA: TGTGCCAGTAGTATTGCGGCAGGGCGGGAAAAACTGTTTTTT; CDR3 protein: CASSIAAGREKLFF
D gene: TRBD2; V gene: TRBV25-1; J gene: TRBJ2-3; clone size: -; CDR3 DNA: TGTGCCAGCAGTGGCCCGGGACTAGCGGTCACAGATACGCAGTATTTT; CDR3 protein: CASSGPGLAVTDTQYF